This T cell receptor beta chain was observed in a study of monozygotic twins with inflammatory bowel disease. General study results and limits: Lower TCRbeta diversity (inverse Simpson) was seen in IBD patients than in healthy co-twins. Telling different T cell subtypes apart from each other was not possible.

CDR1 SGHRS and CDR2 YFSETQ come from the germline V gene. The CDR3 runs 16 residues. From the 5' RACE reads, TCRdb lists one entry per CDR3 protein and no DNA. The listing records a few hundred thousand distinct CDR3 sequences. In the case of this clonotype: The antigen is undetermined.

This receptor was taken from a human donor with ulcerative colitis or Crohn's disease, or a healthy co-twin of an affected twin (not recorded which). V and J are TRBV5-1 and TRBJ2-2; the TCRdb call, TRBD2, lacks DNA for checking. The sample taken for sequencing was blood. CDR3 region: CASKLGRELYTGELFF.